This T cell receptor (beta chain) was documented in a study of blood T cell repertoires in COVID-19. This clone showed up just once. Clones were sequenced by immunoSEQ multiplex PCR, and TCRdb holds only the in-frame ones, with some missing. Here the sample spans about 400,000 clones, approximately 88% being singletons. Trimming took 0 bases from V and 0 from J, leaving 9 bases between them. The CDR3 has 16 residues. The V gene's germline CDR1 is MNHEY and CDR2 SVGAGI. Sequenced material: peripheral blood. The chain combines TRBV6-5 with TRBJ1-3; D unclear. This clonotype originated in a middle-aged man with acute or convalescent COVID-19. In nucleotides, the CDR3 is TGTGCCAGCAGTTACTCGATTTCCAGCTCTGGAAACACCATATATTTT. It codes for CASSYSISSSGNTIYF.